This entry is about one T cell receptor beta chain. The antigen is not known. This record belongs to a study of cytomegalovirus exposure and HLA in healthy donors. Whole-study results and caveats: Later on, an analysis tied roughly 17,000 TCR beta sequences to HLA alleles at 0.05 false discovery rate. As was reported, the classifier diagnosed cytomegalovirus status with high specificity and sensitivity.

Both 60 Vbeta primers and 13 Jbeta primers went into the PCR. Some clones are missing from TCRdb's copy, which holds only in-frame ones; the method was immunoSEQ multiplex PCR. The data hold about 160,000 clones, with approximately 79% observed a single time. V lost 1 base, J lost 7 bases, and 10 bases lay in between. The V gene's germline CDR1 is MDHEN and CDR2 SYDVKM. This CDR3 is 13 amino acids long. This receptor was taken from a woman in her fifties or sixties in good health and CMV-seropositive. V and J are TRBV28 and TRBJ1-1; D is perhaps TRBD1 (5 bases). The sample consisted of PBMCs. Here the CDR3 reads CASSLYVGVEAFF. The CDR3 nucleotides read TGTGCCAGCAGTTTATACGTAGGGGTTGAAGCTTTCTTT.